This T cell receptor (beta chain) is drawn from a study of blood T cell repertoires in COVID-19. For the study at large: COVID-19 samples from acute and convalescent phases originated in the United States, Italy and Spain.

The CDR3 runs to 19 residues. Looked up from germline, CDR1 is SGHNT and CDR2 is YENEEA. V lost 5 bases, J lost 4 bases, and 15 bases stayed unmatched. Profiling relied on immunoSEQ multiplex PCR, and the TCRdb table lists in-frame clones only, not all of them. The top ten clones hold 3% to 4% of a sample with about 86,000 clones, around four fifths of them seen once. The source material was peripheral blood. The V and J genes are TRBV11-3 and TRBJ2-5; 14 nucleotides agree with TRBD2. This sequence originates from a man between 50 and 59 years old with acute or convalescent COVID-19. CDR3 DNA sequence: TGTGCCAGCAGCCCCGACGGACTAGCGGGGGGTACCTCCAGAGAGACCCAGTACTTC. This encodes CASSPDGLAGGTSRETQYF.